The rows below give T cell receptor beta chains drawn from one sample of a study of technical replicates of blood from a few donors. The table came from immunoSEQ multiplex PCR; TCRdb's copy has only in-frame clones and leaves some out. Seen here are 75,000 to 95,000 clones, 95% observed once, and the top ten hold about 0.25%. The sample taken for sequencing was T cells isolated from PBMCs. The receptors were sampled from a human donor in good health. The CDR3 runs from the conserved cysteine through the conserved F or W. The D gene is left open where the match is weak. Rows may omit the clone size; those that give it use once, few, many or a size class.

size	D	V	J	DNA	CDR3
-	-	TRBV5-4	TRBJ2-1	TGTGCCAGCAGCAAGACTAGTTACAATGAGCAGTTCTTC	CASSKTSYNEQFF
-	-	TRBV4-1	TRBJ1-5	TGCGCCAGCAGCAACCCTGGAGGGGAACGGAGCAATCAGCCCCAGCATTTT	CASSNPGGERSNQPQHF
-	-	TRBV11-3	TRBJ2-7	TGTGCCAGCAGCAGGAGCTACGAGCAGTACTTC	CASSRSYEQYF
-	-	TRBV4-1	TRBJ2-7	TGCGCCAGCAGCCAAGAGGAAGGGAGGTCTGCCTACGAGCAGTACTTC	CASSQEEGRSAYEQYF
-	-	TRBV10-3	TRBJ2-5	TGTGCCATCAGTGTGGGCAGTAAAGAGACCCAGTACTTC	CAISVGSKETQYF
few	TRBD1	TRBV19	TRBJ1-1	TGTGCCAGTAGTATCGGGACAGGAATGAACACTGAAGCTTTCTTT	CASSIGTGMNTEAFF
-	-	TRBV19	TRBJ1-2	TGTGCCAGTAGTCCAGGAGGAGGATCCCTCTACACCTTC	CASSPGGGSLYTF
-	-	TRBV9	TRBJ2-2	TGTGCCAGTGCCACCTATAACACCGGGGAGCTGTTTTTT	CASATYNTGELFF
-	TRBD2	TRBV27	TRBJ2-1	TGTGCCAGCAGTTTGGCCGGGACTAGCGGTAATGAGCAGTTCTTC	CASSLAGTSGNEQFF
-	-	TRBV2	TRBJ1-2	TGTGCCAGCAAGGCAAGGGACACCATCTATGGCTACACCTTC	CASKARDTIYGYTF
once	-	TRBV5-4	TRBJ1-1	TGTGCCAGCAGATGGGGGGGATTGAACACTGAAGCTTTCTTT	CASRWGGLNTEAFF
-	-	TRBV27	TRBJ1-5	TGTGCCAGCAGTTTATCTTCCAGAAATCAGCCCCAGCATTTT	CASSLSSRNQPQHF
-	TRBD2	TRBV29-1	TRBJ2-3	TGCAGCGTAAGCGGGACTAGCACAGATACGCAGTATTTT	CSVSGTSTDTQYF
once	TRBD1	TRBV6-1	TRBJ1-5	TGTGCCAGCAGTTCTGGACAGGCTAATCAGCCCCAGCATTTT	CASSSGQANQPQHF
-	-	TRBV19	TRBJ2-7	TGTGCCAGTAGTATTGGGGCCGGATACGAGCAGTACTTC	CASSIGAGYEQYF